The 32 T cell receptor beta chains given below trace back to one sample, sequenced in a study of blood T cell repertoires in COVID-19. Here immunoSEQ multiplex PCR was the method, and the copy in TCRdb shows in-frame clones only, minus some. The repertoire includes 340,000 or so clones, roughly 85% of them detected once, and approximately 4.6% sits in the top ten. Sequencing was done on a sample of PBMCs or T cells enriched from blood (not recorded which). The origin of the receptors is a woman aged 40-49 years with acute COVID-19.

This clone was found many times. The chain combines TRBV7-9 with TRBJ2-7; D gene uncertain. Germline V gene lookup returns CDR1 SEHNR and CDR2 FQNEAQ (reference sequence). Between the trimmed V and J ends, which lost 1 base and 5 bases, there was a span of 3 bases. The CDR3 covers 11 residues. CDR3 bases: TGTGCCAGCAGCTTAGGTAACGAGCAGTACTTC. It codes for CASSLGNEQYF.

In this sample, this clone turned up once. J is TRBJ1-5 and V is TRBV28, with TRBD1 as a possible D gene (6 bases). V shed 7 bases and J shed 4 bases, with 29 bases lying between them. The CDR3 is 19 residues long. The germline gives CDR1 MDHEN, CDR2 SYDVKM. The CDR3 nucleotides read TGTGCCAGCACCCCCGGCCCGGGCCGGGGAGTGGGACAAAATCAGCCCCAGCATTTT. As protein: CASTPGPGRGVGQNQPQHF.

The rearrangement links TRBV19 to TRBJ2-1, with TRBD2 matching 12 bases. Trimming at V came to 5 bases and at J to 1 base, leaving 12 bases not matched to a gene. Germline V gene lookup returns CDR1 LNHDA and CDR2 SQIVND (reference sequence). The CDR3 loop spans 19 amino acids. The CDR3 region is CASSPGLAGGPMSYNEQFF. The CDR3 bases are TGTGCCAGTAGTCCTGGGCTAGCGGGAGGGCCGATGTCCTACAATGAGCAGTTCTTC.

The chain couples TRBV6-5 to TRBJ1-2, with 11 bases matching TRBD1. Germline CDR1 is MNHEY and CDR2 is SVGAGI. This CDR3 contains 15 residues. The ends lost 0 bases at V and 10 bases at J; junction bases unmatched: 7. The chain's CDR3 is CASSYSRGQGGLYTF. The CDR3 region has the DNA TGTGCCAGCAGTTACTCGAGGGGACAGGGGGGTCTCTACACCTTC.

The V and J genes are TRBV4-1 and TRBJ2-7, with 7 bases matching TRBD1. CDR3 length: 16 residues. Germline lookup yields CDR1 MGHRA and CDR2 YSYEKL. Germline trimming cut 0 bases from V and 3 bases from J; bases unmatched to any gene: 8. The CDR3, as DNA: TGCGCCAGCAGCCAAGATTTAGGGGGCCCAGTCTACGAGCAGTACTTC. This sequence encodes CASSQDLGGPVYEQYF.

The rearrangement links TRBV29-1 to TRBJ2-1; D may correspond to TRBD1 or TRBD2 (5 bases each). Germline CDR1 is SQVTM and CDR2 is ANQGSEA. This CDR3 has 13 amino acids. V lost 7 bases and J 5 bases, leaving 15 bases between the germline ends. The CDR3 here is CSGEGPLNNEQFF. CDR3 nucleotide sequence: TGCAGCGGTGAGGGGCCCCTGAACAATGAGCAGTTCTTC.

This clone was observed once. This rearrangement joins TRBV5-1 to TRBJ1-4, with 7 bases identical to TRBD1. The germline V gene has CDR1 SGHRS and CDR2 YFSETQ. V shed 2 bases, J shed 7 bases, and the junction held 5 bases outside the gene matches. The CDR3 sequence is 14 residues long. As DNA, the CDR3 is TGCGCCAGCAGCTTAAGGGGGCAGGGTGAAAAACTGTTTTTT. It is translated as CASSLRGQGEKLFF.

The chain links TRBV28 to TRBJ2-1; 8 bases are shared with TRBD2. There are 16 residues in the CDR3. Germline CDR1 MDHEN, CDR2 SYDVKM. Trimming removed 7 bases from V and 7 bases from J; junction bases left unmatched: 15. This CDR3 reads CASTETPGRVGNEQFF. In nucleotides, the CDR3 is TGTGCCAGCACTGAGACCCCCGGGAGGGTTGGGAATGAGCAGTTCTTC.

The J gene is TRBJ1-3, the V gene TRBV29-1, with D uncertain. This CDR3 has 14 amino acids. Trimming left V 3 bases short and J 0 bases short, with 9 bases between. Looked up from germline, CDR1 is SQVTM and CDR2 is ANQGSEA. CDR3 nucleotides: TGCAGCGTTGATCCGTCGAGCTCTGGAAACACCATATATTTT. Its protein product is CSVDPSSSGNTIYF.

This clone was detected only once. V usage is TRBV18 and J usage is TRBJ1-5; TRBD1 aligns across 7 bases. Germline CDR1 KGHSH, CDR2 LQKENI. With 0 bases clipped from V and 6 bases from J, the junction kept 14 bases outside the gene matches. This CDR3 region has 18 residues. Written as DNA, the CDR3 is TGTGCCAGCTCACCACCAGTCCGGACAGGCTTGTGGGCTCAGCCCCAGCATTTT. Its protein is CASSPPVRTGLWAQPQHF.

The V and J genes are TRBV15 and TRBJ1-2, with a possible D match to TRBD1 (6 bases). CDR1 LNHNV and CDR2 YYDKDF come from the germline V gene (reference sequence). This CDR3 is 15 amino acids long. V was pared by 0 bases and J by 6 bases, with 14 bases between. The DNA of the CDR3 is TGTGCCACCAGCAGAGATCGCGCCCAGGGGAATGGCTACACCTTC. This translates into CATSRDRAQGNGYTF.

The chain recombines TRBV6-2 or TRBV6-3 with TRBJ1-6; 9 nucleotides line up with TRBD1. The ends lost 2 bases at V and 12 bases at J; junction bases unmatched: 2. Germline values: CDR1 MNHEY, CDR2 SVGEGT. The CDR3 runs 13 residues. This CDR3 reads CASSYGGQGPLHF. DNA of the CDR3: TGTGCCAGCAGTTACGGGGGACAGGGACCCCTCCACTTT.

The chain employs TRBV14 and TRBJ1-6, with TRBD1 as a possible D gene (6 bases). The CDR3 extends over 19 amino acids. Germline values: CDR1 SGHDN, CDR2 FVKESK. Trimming pared 4 bases from V and 0 bases from J, leaving 19 bases between. The CDR3, as DNA: TGTGCCAGCAGCCCCGCTCCAAGGGGGGGGAGCTCCTATAATTCACCCCTCCACTTT. Translating gives CASSPAPRGGSSYNSPLHF.

This rearrangement joins TRBV7-8 to TRBJ1-3; D unclear. Germline CDR1 reads SGHVS; CDR2 reads FQNEAQ. The CDR3 spans 15 residues. Trimming left V 0 bases short and J 4 bases short, with 10 bases between. The DNA for the CDR3 is TGTGCCAGCAGCTTAGCGGCGGGAACGGGAAACACCATATATTTT. This encodes CASSLAAGTGNTIYF.

CDR3 bases: TGCAGTGCTAGTCCCGCGGACAGGGGACAAGAGACCCAGTACTTC. Translating it yields CSASPADRGQETQYF. The rearrangement links TRBV20-1 to TRBJ2-5; TRBD1 matches at 9 bases. Per germline, CDR1 DFQATT and CDR2 SNEGSKA (reference sequence). The V and J ends lost 3 bases and 2 bases, in that order; junction bases with no gene match: 7. CDR3 size: 15 residues.

A single count supports this clone. The CDR3 nucleotides read TGTGCCAGCAGCGTATCCGGGACAGGCGCTGAAAAACTGTTTTTT. As protein: CASSVSGTGAEKLFF. This sequence joins TRBV9 and TRBJ1-4; 8 nucleotides line up with TRBD1. Per the germline V gene, CDR1 is SGDLS and CDR2 is YYNGEE. Germline trimming cut 1 base from V and 7 bases from J; bases unmatched to any gene: 6. The CDR3 spans 15 residues.

This clone occurred once. The chain employs TRBV6-5 and TRBJ1-5; no clear D gene. The germline V and J ends were trimmed by 4 bases and 5 bases, with 9 bases remaining between them. Germline CDR1 and CDR2: MNHEY and SVGAGI. This CDR3 contains 13 residues. The CDR3 loop is CASSLQRDQPQHF. CDR3 DNA: TGTGCCAGCAGTTTACAGAGGGATCAGCCCCAGCATTTT.

The CDR3: CASSGTENYGYTF. The CDR3 DNA reads TGTGCCAGCAGTGGTACAGAAAACTATGGCTACACCTTC. The rearrangement uses TRBV2 and TRBJ1-2; D uncertain. Germline V gene data show CDR1 as SNHLY and CDR2 as FYNNEI. This CDR3 is built from 13 residues. V was trimmed by 4 bases and J by 2 bases, leaving 8 bases between them.

This clone has just one count. The rearrangement links TRBV18 to TRBJ2-2; tentative D call: TRBD2 (5 bases). The CDR3 totals 13 residues. Germline CDR1 KGHSH, CDR2 LQKENI. With 5 bases removed from V and 4 bases from J, the gap between germline ends came to 8 bases. CDR3 sequence (DNA): TGTGCCAGCTCAAAGGACTCCACCGGGGAGCTGTTTTTT. Protein: CASSKDSTGELFF.

The chain combines TRBV7-6 with TRBJ2-5, with no clear D. Germline V gene data show CDR1 as SGHVS and CDR2 as FNYEAQ. V gave up 1 base and J gave up 1 base, with 10 bases separating them. The CDR3 loop spans 15 amino acids. The CDR3 region has the DNA TGTGCCAGCAGCTTAGATGTAGGAGTCCAAGAGACCCAGTACTTC. This encodes CASSLDVGVQETQYF.

The chain couples TRBV7-2 to TRBJ1-4, with 10 bases aligning to TRBD1. V dropped 5 bases and J dropped 2; count of bases not matched to a gene: 8. Germline CDR1 and CDR2: SGHTA and FQGNSA. The length of the CDR3 is 17 residues. CDR3: CASSPRAGQGTNEKLFF. The CDR3 nucleotides are TGTGCCAGCAGCCCCCGGGCGGGACAGGGGACTAATGAAAAACTGTTTTTT. The full variable domain, its missing parts supplied by reference TRBV7-2 and TRBJ1-4, is GAGVSQSPSNKVTEKGKDVELRCDPISGHTALYWYRQSLGQGLEFLIYFQGNSAPDKSGLPSDRFSAERTGGSVSTLTIQRTQQEDSAVYLCASSPRAGQGTNEKLFFGSGTQLSVL.

This chain uses TRBV14 with TRBJ2-1, with 12 bases that match TRBD1. Germline CDR1 is SGHDN and CDR2 is FVKESK. Trimming took 0 bases from V and 9 from J; bases not matched to a gene: 6. The CDR3 runs to 16 residues. The CDR3 spells CASSQEPGQGAVEQFF. The CDR3, as DNA: TGTGCCAGCAGCCAAGAGCCGGGACAGGGGGCTGTTGAGCAGTTCTTC. Using reference TRBV14 and TRBJ2-1 for the parts outside the CDR3, the full variable domain is EAGVTQFPSHSVIEKGQTVTLRCDPISGHDNLYWYRRVMGKEIKFLLHFVKESKQDESGMPNNRFLAERTGGTYSTLKVQPAELEDSGVYFCASSQEPGQGAVEQFFGPGTRLTVL.

V gene TRBV23-1 combines with J gene TRBJ1-1; 7 bases fit TRBD1. TRBV23-1 is given ORF status, its function remaining uncertain. The ends lost 3 bases at V and 2 bases at J; junction bases unmatched: 6. The CDR3 loop spans 15 amino acids. The DNA for the CDR3 is TGCGCCAGCAGTCACGTACAGGGGCGTAACACTGAAGCTTTCTTT. The encoded protein is CASSHVQGRNTEAFF.

The chain links TRBV27 to TRBJ2-3; 9 bases agree with TRBD2. Germline trimming cut 6 bases from V and 2 bases from J; bases unmatched to any gene: 6. The CDR3 length is 15 residues. Germline V gene lookup returns CDR1 MNHEY and CDR2 SMNVEV (reference sequence). In DNA form, the CDR3 reads TGTGCCAGCAGGCTAGCGGGACGATACACAGATACGCAGTATTTT. As protein: CASRLAGRYTDTQYF.

This chain connects TRBV9 to TRBJ2-4; TRBD1 matches 9 bases. CDR3 length: 15 residues. The germline V gene encodes CDR1 SGDLS and CDR2 YYNGEE. Trimming cost V 7 bases and J 1 base; bases outside gene matches: 6. The CDR3: CASALGQGAKNIQYF. As DNA, the CDR3 is TGTGCCAGCGCCTTGGGACAGGGCGCCAAAAACATTCAGTACTTC.

DNA for the CDR3: TGTGCCAGCGGACAGGCCTACGAGCAGTACTTC. This sequence encodes CASGQAYEQYF. V usage is TRBV28 and J usage is TRBJ2-7; TRBD1 matches 7 bases. The V gene's germline CDR1 is MDHEN and CDR2 SYDVKM. Trimming removed 8 bases from V and 2 bases from J; junction bases left unmatched: 0. The CDR3 loop spans 11 amino acids.

The gene calls are TRBV29-1 and TRBJ1-3, with D possibly being TRBD1 (5 bases). V was shortened by 2 bases and J by 7 bases, with 6 bases between the two germline ends. The germline V gene encodes CDR1 SQVTM and CDR2 ANQGSEA. The CDR3 covers 11 residues. CDR3 nucleotides: TGCAGCGTTGAAAAGGGGAACACCATATATTTT. This gives the protein CSVEKGNTIYF. Together with reference TRBV29-1 and TRBJ1-3, the CDR3 gives the full variable domain: SAVISQKPSRDICQRGTSLTIQCQVDSQVTMMFWYRQQPGQSLTLIATANQGSEATYESGFVIDKFPISRPNLTFSTLTVSNMSPEDSSIYLCSVEKGNTIYFGEGSWLTVV.

V is TRBV6-5 and J is TRBJ1-2, with D possibly TRBD1 on 5 matching bases. V was cut by 1 base and J by 2 bases, with 11 bases left in between. Per the germline V gene, CDR1 is MNHEY and CDR2 is SVGAGI. The CDR3 length is 15 residues. The CDR3 region is CASSYFGQTNYGYTF. The CDR3 region has the DNA TGTGCCAGCAGTTACTTCGGACAAACCAACTATGGCTACACCTTC.

This clone was seen a handful of times. The V call is TRBV9, the J call TRBJ1-1; D is uncertain. The length of the CDR3 is 15 residues. V lost 0 bases and J lost 2, with 11 bases in between. Germline V gives CDR1 SGDLS, CDR2 YYNGEE. The CDR3 DNA sequence: TGTGCCAGCAGCGTAGGTGGCAGTCCTAACACTGAAGCTTTCTTT. Translating it yields CASSVGGSPNTEAFF. Combining the CDR3 with reference TRBV9 and TRBJ1-1 gives the whole variable domain DSGVTQTPKHLITATGQRVTLRCSPRSGDLSVYWYQQSLDQGLQFLIQYYNGEERAKGNILERFSAQQFPDLHSELNLSSLELGDSALYFCASSVGGSPNTEAFFGQGTRLTVV.

A remark on this clone: The sample carries other DNA sequences with the same CDR3. CDR3 residues: CASSIGLAGLTQETQYF. DNA of the CDR3: TGTGCCAGTAGTATTGGGTTAGCGGGCCTAACCCAAGAGACCCAGTACTTC. V is TRBV19 and J is TRBJ2-5; TRBD2 matches at 7 bases. CDR3 length equals 17 residues. Germline CDR1 LNHDA, CDR2 SQIVND (reference sequence). The ends lost 3 bases at V and 1 base at J; junction bases unmatched: 11.

The gene calls are TRBV6-5 and TRBJ1-1; D perhaps matches TRBD1 (6 bases). V lost 6 bases and J 10 bases, leaving 12 bases between the germline ends. The CDR3 spans 11 residues. Germline loops: CDR1 MNHEY, CDR2 SVGAGI. This CDR3 is CASRTGLRAFF. The CDR3 DNA is TGTGCCAGCAGAACAGGGTTAAGAGCTTTCTTT.

This clone was observed a single time. V and J are TRBV29-1 and TRBJ1-2; maybe TRBD1 (5 bases). The CDR3 loop spans 13 amino acids. The germline CDR1 and CDR2 sequences are SQVTM and ANQGSEA. V lost 3 bases and J 3 bases, leaving 11 bases between the germline ends. CDR3 in DNA: TGCAGCGTTGATGGGGGGAGTGACTATGGCTACACCTTC. Its protein product is CSVDGGSDYGYTF. Looking up the rest from reference TRBV29-1 and TRBJ1-2 gives the full variable domain: SAVISQKPSRDICQRGTSLTIQCQVDSQVTMMFWYRQQPGQSLTLIATANQGSEATYESGFVIDKFPISRPNLTFSTLTVSNMSPEDSSIYLCSVDGGSDYGYTFGSGTRLTVV.